This T cell receptor (beta chain) was obtained from a study of neurological immune-mediated disorders. General study points: Sharing of CDR3 amino acid sequences among expanded clones across subjects was absent, suggesting private repertoires in all groups. Falling below healthy controls, multiple sclerosis showed the least TCR clonal expansion, while HTLV-1-associated myelopathy showed the most.

This clonotype appeared many times. The antigen is unknown. TCRdb used MiXCR to reprocess the 5' RACE reads, holding one entry per CDR3 protein. The data contain tens of thousands of distinct CDR3 sequences, roughly 10% of them singletons. CDR1 is DFQATT, CDR2 SNEGSKA, per germline (reference sequence). V was clipped by 3 bases and J by 2 bases, with 14 bases between them. This CDR3 region has 14 residues. Sequenced input: PBMCs. The chain links TRBV20-1 to TRBJ2-7; D perhaps matches TRBD1 (5 bases). The sequence was collected from a man aged 50-60 years in good health. The CDR3 is CSASPQGLPYEQYF. The CDR3, as DNA: TGCAGTGCTAGTCCGCAGGGCCTACCCTACGAGCAGTACTTC.